The rows below give T cell receptor beta chains drawn from one sample of a study of blood T cell repertoires in COVID-19. Measured with immunoSEQ multiplex PCR; TCRdb has only the in-frame clones, and not every one. The table has about 100,000 clones, 88% seen once. The sample comprised peripheral blood. The source is a human donor in a cohort sampled during active COVID-19. CDR3s include the opening cysteine and the closing phenylalanine or tryptophan. D genes are given only for firm matches. Clone size is shown for a subset of rows, as once, few, many or a class of expanded clone.

J | D | size | V | DNA | CDR3
TRBJ2-3 | TRBD2 | . | TRBV5-1 | TGCGCCAGCAGCCCCCTGGCGGGAGGCACAGATACGCAGTATTTT | CASSPLAGGTDTQYF
TRBJ1-3 | TRBD1 | . | TRBV2 | TGTGCCAGCAGAGGACAGGGGTTAGATGGAAACACCATATATTTT | CASRGQGLDGNTIYF
TRBJ1-5 | TRBD1 | . | TRBV28 | TGTGCCAGCAGGGAGGGACAGTATAGCAATCAGCCCCAGCATTTT | CASREGQYSNQPQHF
TRBJ1-2 | TRBD1 | . | TRBV7-2 | TGTGCCAGCAGCTCCTCGACAGGGATCTATGGCTACACCTTC | CASSSSTGIYGYTF
TRBJ1-1 | . | . | TRBV19 | TGTGCCAGTATACGAGGGTTGAACACTGAAGCTTTCTTT | CASIRGLNTEAFF
TRBJ1-3 | . | . | TRBV6-5 | TGTGCCAGCAGTCCACAGGGCTCTGGAAACACCATATATTTT | CASSPQGSGNTIYF
TRBJ2-6 | TRBD1 | . | TRBV2 | TGTGCCAGCAGTGGACAGGGGGCTGGGGCCAACGTCCTGACTTTC | CASSGQGAGANVLTF
TRBJ2-1 | TRBD2 | . | TRBV6-4 | TGTGCCAGCAGTGTTAGCGGGACGTTCAATGAGCAGTTCTTC | CASSVSGTFNEQFF
TRBJ2-1 | TRBD2 | . | TRBV19 | TGTGCCAGTAGGATTAGCGGGAGCCTTTACAATGAGCAGTTCTTC | CASRISGSLYNEQFF
TRBJ2-5 | . | . | TRBV4-1 | TGCGCCAGCAGCCAAGATATTCCGCAGTGGCAAGAGACCCAGTACTTC | CASSQDIPQWQETQYF
TRBJ2-5 | . | . | TRBV6-5 | TGTGCCAGCAGTGACTCTCTGGGCAGGGCAGAGACCCAGTACTTC | CASSDSLGRAETQYF
TRBJ1-2 | . | . | TRBV27 | TGTGCCAGCAGTCAATCGCAGGGTGTCGGCTATGGCTACACCTTC | CASSQSQGVGYGYTF
TRBJ1-5 | . | . | TRBV2 | TGTGCCAGCAGTGGTGAGGGTTTGGGCAATCAGCCCCAGCATTTT | CASSGEGLGNQPQHF
TRBJ1-5 | . | . | TRBV5-1 | TGCGCCAGCAGCCCCCTCGGGAATCAGCCCCAGCATTTT | CASSPLGNQPQHF
TRBJ1-1 | . | . | TRBV29-1 | TGCAGCGTTGGAAGAACAGACACCCACACTGAAGCTTTCTTT | CSVGRTDTHTEAFF
TRBJ2-1 | TRBD2 | . | TRBV7-6 | TGTGCCAGCAGCGCACCTCCTTGGAGGAGCGGGAGCTCCTACAATGAGCAGTTCTTC | CASSAPPWRSGSSYNEQFF
TRBJ1-2 | TRBD1 | . | TRBV27 | TGTGCCAGCAGTTCCAGAACAGGGGGCGCGGGTGGCTACACCTTC | CASSSRTGGAGGYTF
TRBJ2-7 | TRBD2 | . | TRBV10-1 | TGCGCCAGCAGTGAGGAGGGACTAGCAAGAGAGCAGTACTTC | CASSEEGLAREQYF
TRBJ2-7 | TRBD1 | . | TRBV6-5 | TGTGCCAGCATTGGACAGGGGTTTTCCGAGCAGTACTTC | CASIGQGFSEQYF
TRBJ2-7 | TRBD2 | . | TRBV13 | TGTGCCAGCAGCTACCAGCGGGAGGGTAGGACCTACGAGCAGTACTTC | CASSYQREGRTYEQYF
TRBJ1-3 | . | . | TRBV11-2 | TGTGCCAGCAGCGAGACAGTGTTCTCCATATATTTT | CASSETVFSIYF
TRBJ1-5 | . | . | TRBV7-8 | TGTGCCAGCAGCCCTTACCCGACAGAGTATAGCAATCAGCCCCAGCATTTT | CASSPYPTEYSNQPQHF
TRBJ1-4 | . | few | TRBV7-9 | TGTGCCAGCAGCCCGGCCGGGACTCTTAATGAAAAACTGTTTTTT | CASSPAGTLNEKLFF
TRBJ2-2 | . | . | TRBV7-2 | TGTGCCAGCAGCTTAGGGCTAGCGAACACCGGGGAGCTGTTTTTT | CASSLGLANTGELFF
TRBJ1-2 | . | . | TRBV2 | TGTGCCAGTGGGACATTTACGAGCTATGGCTACACCTTC | CASGTFTSYGYTF
TRBJ1-6 | TRBD1 | . | TRBV2 | TGTGCCAGCGAGAAGGGGGACAGAGATAATTCACCCCTCCACTTT | CASEKGDRDNSPLHF
TRBJ2-7 | TRBD1 | . | TRBV7-2 | TGTGCCAGCAGCTCACAGGGGGCTTCGTACGAGCAGTACTTC | CASSSQGASYEQYF
TRBJ2-3 | TRBD2 | . | TRBV7-2 | TGTGCCAGCAAGCGGGGGAGGGGATCATACACAGATACGCAGTATTTT | CASKRGRGSYTDTQYF
TRBJ2-1 | TRBD1 | . | TRBV2 | TGTGCCAGCAGAAAAGGACAGGGAGCCTACAATGAGCAGTTCTTC | CASRKGQGAYNEQFF
TRBJ2-7 | TRBD1 | . | TRBV11-2 | TGTGCCAGCAGCACTCTAACAGGGGGCTCGGAGCAGTACTTC | CASSTLTGGSEQYF
TRBJ1-1 | . | . | TRBV3-1/TRBV3-2 | TGTGCCAGCAGAGTTAGGGGGAACACTGAAGCTTTCTTT | CASRVRGNTEAFF
TRBJ1-1 | . | . | TRBV7-3 | TGTGCCAGCAGCAGAGGAGTTAACACTGAAGCTTTCTTT | CASSRGVNTEAFF
TRBJ1-5 | TRBD1 | . | TRBV19 | TGTGCCGGGGGGGGACAGGGAATTAATCAGCCCCAGCATTTT | CAGGGQGINQPQHF
TRBJ2-7 | TRBD2 | . | TRBV4-1 | TGCGCCAGCAGCCGGCCCGCTGGTAGCGGGTTGTACGAGCAGTACTTC | CASSRPAGSGLYEQYF
TRBJ1-4 | TRBD1 | . | TRBV2 | TGTGCCAGCAGTGGGGGACAGGGGTATGAAAAACTGTTTTTT | CASSGGQGYEKLFF
TRBJ1-4 | TRBD1 | . | TRBV6-5 | TGTGCCAGCAGTTACGACAGGGGAGAAAATGAAAAACTGTTTTTT | CASSYDRGENEKLFF
TRBJ2-7 | TRBD2 | . | TRBV10-2 | TGCGCCAGCAGTGAGGAGCGGGAGATTTACGAGCAGTACTTC | CASSEEREIYEQYF
TRBJ2-5 | TRBD2 | . | TRBV25-1 | TGTGCCAGCAGTGTGCTGGGGGGAGCGGGGGAACAAGAGACCCAGTACTTC | CASSVLGGAGEQETQYF
TRBJ2-1 | TRBD2 | once | TRBV3-1/TRBV3-2 | TGTGCCAGCAGCCTAATAGCGGGAGAGGGGTCCTACAATGAGCAGTTCTTC | CASSLIAGEGSYNEQFF
TRBJ1-2 | TRBD1 | once | TRBV6-5 | TGTGCCAGCAGTTACAGTGGGACAGGGGTATACGGCTACACCTTC | CASSYSGTGVYGYTF
TRBJ1-2 | . | . | TRBV28 | TGTGCCAGCAGTTTAAAGAGTCACTATGGCTACACCTTC | CASSLKSHYGYTF
TRBJ2-2 | TRBD1 | . | TRBV19 | TGTGCCAGTAGTATGACAGGGGCCACCGGGGAGCTGTTTTTT | CASSMTGATGELFF
TRBJ1-2 | TRBD1 | . | TRBV3-1/TRBV3-2 | TGTGCCAGCAGCCAACCGGGACAGGGGGACTATGGCTACACCTTC | CASSQPGQGDYGYTF
TRBJ2-2 | . | . | TRBV7-3 | TGTGCCAGCAGCTTAAATCGGTGGGGCGGAGGGGCCGGGGAGCTGTTTTTT | CASSLNRWGGGAGELFF
TRBJ1-3 | TRBD1 | . | TRBV5-1 | TGCGCCAGCAGCTCGACAGGGTCTGGAAACACCATATATTTT | CASSSTGSGNTIYF
TRBJ2-7 | TRBD1 | . | TRBV7-9 | TGTGCCAGCAGCGCCCGCCCAGGGGGCGGACAGTACTTC | CASSARPGGGQYF
TRBJ2-3 | . | . | TRBV27 | TGTGCCAGCAGTCTCCTCGGCACAGATACGCAGTATTTT | CASSLLGTDTQYF
TRBJ1-6 | TRBD1 | . | TRBV4-1 | TGCGCCAGCAGCAGCCGGGACAGAGCCTCTAATTCACCCCTCCACTTT | CASSSRDRASNSPLHF